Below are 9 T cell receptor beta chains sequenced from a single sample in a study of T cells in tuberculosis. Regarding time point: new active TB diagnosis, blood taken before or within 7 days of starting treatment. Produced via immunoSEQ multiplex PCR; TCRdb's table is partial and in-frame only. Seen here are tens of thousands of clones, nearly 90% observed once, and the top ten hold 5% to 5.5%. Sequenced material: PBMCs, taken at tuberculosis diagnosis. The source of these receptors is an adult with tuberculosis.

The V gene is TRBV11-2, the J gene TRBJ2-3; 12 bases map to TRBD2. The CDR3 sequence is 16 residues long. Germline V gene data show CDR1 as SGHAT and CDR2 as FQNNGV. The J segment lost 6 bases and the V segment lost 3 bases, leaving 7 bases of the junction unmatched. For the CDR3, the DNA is TGTGCCAGCAGCTTTACGACTAGCGGGAGAGTGGATACGCAGTATTTT. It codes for CASSFTTSGRVDTQYF.

The CDR3 is CASSPGGNEKLFF. CDR3 sequence (DNA): TGTGCCAGCAGCCCGGGGGGGAATGAAAAACTGTTTTTT. This chain links TRBV5-4 with TRBJ1-4, with D possibly TRBD1 on 5 matching bases. The V end was cut by 4 bases, the J end by 5 bases, with 9 bases between. This CDR3 comprises 13 residues. CDR1 is SGHNT, CDR2 YYREEE, per germline (reference sequence).

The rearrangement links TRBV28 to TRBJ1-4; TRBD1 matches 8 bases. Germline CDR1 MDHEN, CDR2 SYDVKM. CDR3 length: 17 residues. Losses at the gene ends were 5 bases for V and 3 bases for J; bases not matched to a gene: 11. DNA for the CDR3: TGTGCCAGCAGTCGCCCCGACAGGGGTGTTGCTAATGAAAAACTGTTTTTT. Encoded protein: CASSRPDRGVANEKLFF.

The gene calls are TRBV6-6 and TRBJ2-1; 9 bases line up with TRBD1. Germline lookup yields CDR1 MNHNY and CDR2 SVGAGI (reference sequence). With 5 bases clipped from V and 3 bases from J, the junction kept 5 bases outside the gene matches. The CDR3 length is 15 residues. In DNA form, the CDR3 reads TGTGCCAGCAGTCAGGGACAGGGATTCTACAATGAGCAGTTCTTC. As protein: CASSQGQGFYNEQFF.

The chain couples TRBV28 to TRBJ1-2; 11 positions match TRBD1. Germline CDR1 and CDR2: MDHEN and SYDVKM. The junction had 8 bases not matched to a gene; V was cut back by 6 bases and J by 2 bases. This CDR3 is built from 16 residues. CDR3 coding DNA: TGTGCCAGCAGCCCGGACAGGGGGCGGGAAAACTATGGCTACACCTTC. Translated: CASSPDRGRENYGYTF.

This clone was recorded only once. The CDR3 coding sequence is TGTGCCTGGAGTTCGGGACAGGGGGCCCACGAGCAGTACTTC. As protein: CAWSSGQGAHEQYF. V and J are TRBV30 and TRBJ2-7, with 12 nucleotides matching TRBD1. Losses at the gene ends were 2 bases for V and 5 bases for J; bases not matched to a gene: 4. This CDR3 has 14 amino acids. Germline V lookup: CDR1 GTSNPN, CDR2 SVGIG (reference sequence).

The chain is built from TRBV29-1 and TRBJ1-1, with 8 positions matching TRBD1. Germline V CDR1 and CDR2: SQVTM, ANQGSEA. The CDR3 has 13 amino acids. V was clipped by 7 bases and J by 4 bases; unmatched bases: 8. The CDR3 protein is CSGESTGGTEAFF. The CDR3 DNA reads TGCAGCGGGGAATCTACAGGGGGCACTGAAGCTTTCTTT.

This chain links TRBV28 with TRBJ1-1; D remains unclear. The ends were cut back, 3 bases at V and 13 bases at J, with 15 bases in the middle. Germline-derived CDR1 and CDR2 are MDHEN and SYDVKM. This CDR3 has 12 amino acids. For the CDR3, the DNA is TGTGCCAGCAGTTTTGGGCCCCTGGCACGTTTCTTT. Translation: CASSFGPLARFF.

The CDR3 sequence: CASSGRNYGYTF. In DNA form, the CDR3 reads TGTGCCAGCAGCGGCAGAAACTATGGCTACACCTTC. The rearrangement joins TRBV7-2 to TRBJ1-2; no reliable D call. This CDR3 has 12 residues. V dropped 5 bases and J dropped 2 bases, with 6 bases sitting between them. Germline loops: CDR1 SGHTA, CDR2 FQGNSA.